This T cell receptor (beta chain) was sequenced during a study of monozygotic twins with inflammatory bowel disease. Germline V gives CDR1 KGHSH, CDR2 LQKENI. The CDR3 is 13 amino acids. From the 5' RACE reads, TCRdb lists one entry per CDR3 protein and no DNA. This table lists more than 350,000 distinct CDR3 sequences. Sequenced material: blood. The clonotype comes from a human donor with ulcerative colitis or Crohn's disease, or a healthy co-twin of an affected twin (not recorded which). The V gene is TRBV18, the J gene TRBJ2-3; TCRdb's D gene call, TRBD1, goes unchecked for lack of DNA. This CDR3 is CASSAGQVDTQYF.